This TCR beta chain was captured in a study of blood T cell repertoires in COVID-19. Profiling relied on immunoSEQ multiplex PCR, and the TCRdb table lists in-frame clones only, not all of them. The sample carries over 400,000 clones, around nine tenths recorded once. V was shortened by 3 bases and J by 5 bases, with 13 bases between the two germline ends. CDR1 is LNHDA and CDR2 is SQIVND in the germline V gene (reference sequence). The CDR3 spans 14 residues. The clonotype originates from a woman between 55 and 75 years old who had recovered from COVID-19. This sequence joins TRBV19 and TRBJ1-1; the D gene is possibly TRBD1 (5 bases). Sequenced input: PBMCs or T cells enriched from blood (not recorded which). CDR3 sequence: CASSIGRAGTEAFF. In DNA form, the CDR3 reads TGTGCCAGTAGTATCGGCAGGGCCGGGACTGAAGCTTTCTTT.